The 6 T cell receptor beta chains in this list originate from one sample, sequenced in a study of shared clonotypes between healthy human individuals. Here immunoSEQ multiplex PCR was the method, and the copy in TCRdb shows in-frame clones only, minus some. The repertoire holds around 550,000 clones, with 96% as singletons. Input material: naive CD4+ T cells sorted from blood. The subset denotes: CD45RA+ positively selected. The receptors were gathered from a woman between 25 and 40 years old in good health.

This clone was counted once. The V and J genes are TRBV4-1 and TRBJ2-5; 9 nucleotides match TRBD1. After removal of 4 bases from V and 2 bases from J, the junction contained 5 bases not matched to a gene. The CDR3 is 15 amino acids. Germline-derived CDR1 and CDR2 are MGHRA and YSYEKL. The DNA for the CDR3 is TGCGCCAGCAGCCGAGACAGGGGGTTACAAGAGACCCAGTACTTC. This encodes CASSRDRGLQETQYF.

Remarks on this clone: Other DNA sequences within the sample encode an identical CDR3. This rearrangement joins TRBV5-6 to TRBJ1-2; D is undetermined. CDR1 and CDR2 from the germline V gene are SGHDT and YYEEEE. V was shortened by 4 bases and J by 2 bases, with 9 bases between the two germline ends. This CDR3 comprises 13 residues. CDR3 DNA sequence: TGTGCCAGCAGCCTCGGACGGAACTATGGCTACACCTTC. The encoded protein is CASSLGRNYGYTF.

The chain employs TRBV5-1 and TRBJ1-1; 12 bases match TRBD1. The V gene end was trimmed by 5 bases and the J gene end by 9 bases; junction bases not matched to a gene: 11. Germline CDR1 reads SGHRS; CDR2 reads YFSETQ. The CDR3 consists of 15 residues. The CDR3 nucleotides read TGCGCCAGCAGAACCGGGACAGGGGGCGTCACAAAAGCTTTCTTT. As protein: CASRTGTGGVTKAFF.

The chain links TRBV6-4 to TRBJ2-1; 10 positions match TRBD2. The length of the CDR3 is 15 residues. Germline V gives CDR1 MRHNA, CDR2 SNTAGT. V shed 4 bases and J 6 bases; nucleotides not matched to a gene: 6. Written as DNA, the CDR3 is TGTGCCAGCAGTGTTCGAGCGGGAGGGGTCAATGAGCAGTTCTTC. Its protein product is CASSVRAGGVNEQFF.

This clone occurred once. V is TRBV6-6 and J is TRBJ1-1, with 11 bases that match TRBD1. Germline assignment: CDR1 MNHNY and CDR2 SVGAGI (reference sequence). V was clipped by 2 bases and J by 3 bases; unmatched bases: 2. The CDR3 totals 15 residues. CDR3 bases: TGTGCCAGCAGTTACGGGACAGGGGGTGACACTGAAGCTTTCTTT. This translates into CASSYGTGGDTEAFF.

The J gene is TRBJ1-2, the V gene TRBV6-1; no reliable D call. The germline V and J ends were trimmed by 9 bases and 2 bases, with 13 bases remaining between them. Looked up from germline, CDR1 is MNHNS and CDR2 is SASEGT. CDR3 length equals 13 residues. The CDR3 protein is CASQDLLNYGYTF. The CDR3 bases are TGTGCCAGTCAGGACTTGTTGAACTATGGCTACACCTTC.